This T cell receptor beta chain was observed in a study of blood T cell repertoires in COVID-19. Across the whole study: COVID-19 samples from acute and convalescent phases originated in the United States, Italy and Spain.

The CDR3 runs 15 residues. After removal of 4 bases from V and 4 bases from J, the junction contained 8 bases not matched to a gene. Looked up from germline, CDR1 is SGHRS and CDR2 is YFSETQ. In the study's own analysis: It was from reference gene primer amplification that nucleated cell counts were estimated. This table comes from immunoSEQ multiplex PCR, and its TCRdb copy is limited to in-frame clones, with some not included. V and J calls and clone size are those listed in that table; D and trimming were worked out from the DNA. The sample has approximately 85,000 clones, 85% to 90% seen once; the top ten hold 22%.

Sequenced sample: peripheral blood. The chain joins TRBV5-1 to TRBJ2-5; TRBD1 matches at 9 bases. The receptor comes from a woman of 80 years or more in a cohort sampled during active or convalescent COVID-19. The CDR3, as DNA: TGCGCCAGCAGCCCCCGGGACAGGGTGCTAGAGACCCAGTACTTC. Its protein product is CASSPRDRVLETQYF.